A selection of T cell receptor beta chains follows, all from one sample in a study of shared T cell receptors in the human thymus. Sequenced by immunoSEQ multiplex PCR; TCRdb stores in-frame clones only, minus some. This table has 700,000 or so clones, roughly 88% appearing once. Separately, the same data were catalogued under a study of human thymus T cells.

The source material was thymocytes. The receptors shown here come from a girl in the first two years of life with a congenital heart defect. Both conserved end residues are part of each CDR3. A D gene is named only where the DNA matches it firmly.

TRBJ1-1	TRBV5-4	.	CASSRQVGDTEAFF	TGTGCCAGCAGCCGTCAGGTAGGGGACACTGAAGCTTTCTTT
TRBJ1-1	TRBV4-1	TRBD1	CASSQAGGTGGKGDTEAFF	TGCGCCAGCAGCCAAGCGGGGGGGACAGGGGGTAAGGGGGACACTGAAGCTTTCTTT
TRBJ1-1	TRBV6-1	TRBD1	CASSDEDFGTVNTEAFF	TGTGCCAGCAGTGACGAAGACTTCGGGACAGTGAACACTGAAGCTTTCTTT
TRBJ1-1	TRBV11-2	TRBD1	CASSFRQGIRKRERIAFF	TGTGCCAGCAGCTTCCGACAGGGAATAAGGAAGAGAGAGAGAATCGCTTTCTTT
TRBJ1-2	TRBV15	.	CATSPGGYPYGYTF	TGTGCCACCAGCCCGGGGGGGTACCCCTATGGCTACACCTTC
TRBJ2-7	TRBV28	.	CAGAGSTFHEQYF	TGTGCCGGGGCCGGGTCTACCTTCCACGAGCAGTACTTC
TRBJ2-5	TRBV7-7	TRBD2	CASSLVAGGQETQYF	TGTGCCAGCAGCTTAGTAGCGGGGGGCCAAGAGACCCAGTACTTC
TRBJ1-1	TRBV28	TRBD1	CASRPGQIDTEAFF	TGTGCCAGCAGACCGGGACAGATTGACACTGAAGCTTTCTTT
TRBJ1-5	TRBV27	.	CASSPQRGQPQHF	TGTGCCAGCAGTCCTCAGCGGGGCCAGCCCCAGCATTTT
TRBJ1-2	TRBV7-6	TRBD1	CASSSLPGQARTFYGYTF	TGTGCCAGCAGCTCACTACCGGGACAGGCACGCACTTTCTATGGCTACACCTTC
TRBJ2-5	TRBV7-6	TRBD2	CASSSTAQRTSREDWETQYF	TGTGCCAGCAGCTCAACCGCTCAACGGACTAGCAGGGAGGATTGGGAGACCCAGTACTTC